These 8 T cell receptor beta chains were sequenced from one sample in a study of breast tumors, draining lymph nodes, adjacent tissues. TCRdb recomputed calls from the multiplex PCR reads with MiXCR, one row per CDR3 protein. Of more than 80,000 distinct CDR3 sequences in the sample, around 30% were seen once. The lymph nodes were axillary draining lymph nodes from breast cancer patients. Sequencing was carried out using axillary lymph node tissue. The receptors originated from a female donor with breast cancer. Some clones in this sample may be carry-over from other donors' samples.

V and J are TRBV7-2 and TRBJ1-6, with 9 bases aligning to TRBD1. V dropped 3 bases and J dropped 7; count of bases not matched to a gene: 7. The germline CDR1 and CDR2 sequences are SGHTA and FQGNSA. The CDR3 totals 16 residues. The CDR3 region has the DNA TGTGCCAGCAGCTTCCGGGACAGGGAGGAAAATTCACCCCTCCACTTT. Residues: CASSFRDREENSPLHF.

The chain recombines TRBV6-6 with TRBJ2-3; 9 bases are a match to TRBD2. V trimming: 5 bases; J trimming: 4 bases; junction bases outside the gene matches: 10. The germline gives CDR1 MNHNY, CDR2 SVGAGI (reference sequence). The CDR3 runs to 16 residues. In nucleotides, the CDR3 is TGTGCCAGCAGTCACACGGGCGGGGGGGCCCCAGATACGCAGTATTTT. It codes for CASSHTGGGAPDTQYF.

The chain recombines TRBV20-1 with TRBJ1-1; possibly TRBD1 for D (5 bases). This CDR3 is 12 amino acids long. The germline V gene encodes CDR1 DFQATT and CDR2 SNEGSKA (reference sequence). V was shortened by 2 bases and J by 10 bases, with 14 bases between the two germline ends. For the CDR3, the DNA is TGCAGTGCTAGATCGTTGTGGGGGGGAGCTTTCTTT. Translating gives CSARSLWGGAFF.

With respect to this clonotype: Given the absence of the conserved phenylalanine or tryptophan at the CDR3 end, a read error is likely. The rearrangement links TRBV20-1 to TRBJ1-6; maybe TRBD1 (5 bases). The CDR3 sequence is 12 residues long. Per germline, CDR1 DFQATT and CDR2 SNEGSKA (reference sequence). DNA for the CDR3: TGCAGCGCTACCCCAGGGAATTCACCCCTCCACTCT. Its protein product is CSATPGNSPLHS.

This clonotype was observed at least ten times. V is TRBV11-2 and J is TRBJ2-1; perhaps TRBD2 as D (6 bases). The CDR3 sequence is 15 residues long. Germline assignment: CDR1 SGHAT and CDR2 FQNNGV. The V end lost 5 bases, the J end lost 5 bases, and 16 bases lay between the germline ends. The CDR3, as DNA: TGTGCCAGCAGCCCGGGTGGAGGCGGGAACAATGAGCAGTTCTTC. It translates to CASSPGGGGNNEQFF.

This clonotype was observed at least ten times. The chain links TRBV6-5 to TRBJ2-2; 12 bases match TRBD1. V trimming: 6 bases; J trimming: 2 bases; junction bases outside the gene matches: 7. Germline CDR1 is MNHEY and CDR2 is SVGAGI. CDR3 length equals 17 residues. The CDR3 loop reads CASSPGTGGSNTGELFF. The DNA of the CDR3 is TGTGCCAGCAGCCCCGGGACAGGGGGCTCTAACACCGGGGAGCTGTTTTTT.

This clonotype was detected many times. This may be a read error: a much more frequent sequence differs by one nucleotide. This chain joins TRBV6-5 and TRBJ1-3, with TRBD1 identical over 11 bases. The CDR3 length is 15 residues. Trimming cost V 5 bases and J 4 bases; bases outside gene matches: 4. Germline assignment: CDR1 MNHEY and CDR2 SVGAGI. CDR3 loop: CASSHGTGGGNTIYF. The CDR3 DNA reads as TGTGCCAGCAGTCACGGGACAGGGGGAGGAAACACCATATATTTT.

This clonotype has only a few counts. One base away lies a much larger clone, so this may be a sequencing read error. V and J are TRBV19 and TRBJ2-5; 11 nucleotides match TRBD1. This CDR3 contains 13 residues. Germline V lookup: CDR1 LNHDA, CDR2 SQIVND (reference sequence). This chain's CDR3 is CASGQGARETQCF. CDR3 nucleotides: TGTGCCAGTGGACAGGGGGCGAGGGAGACCCAGTGCTTC.